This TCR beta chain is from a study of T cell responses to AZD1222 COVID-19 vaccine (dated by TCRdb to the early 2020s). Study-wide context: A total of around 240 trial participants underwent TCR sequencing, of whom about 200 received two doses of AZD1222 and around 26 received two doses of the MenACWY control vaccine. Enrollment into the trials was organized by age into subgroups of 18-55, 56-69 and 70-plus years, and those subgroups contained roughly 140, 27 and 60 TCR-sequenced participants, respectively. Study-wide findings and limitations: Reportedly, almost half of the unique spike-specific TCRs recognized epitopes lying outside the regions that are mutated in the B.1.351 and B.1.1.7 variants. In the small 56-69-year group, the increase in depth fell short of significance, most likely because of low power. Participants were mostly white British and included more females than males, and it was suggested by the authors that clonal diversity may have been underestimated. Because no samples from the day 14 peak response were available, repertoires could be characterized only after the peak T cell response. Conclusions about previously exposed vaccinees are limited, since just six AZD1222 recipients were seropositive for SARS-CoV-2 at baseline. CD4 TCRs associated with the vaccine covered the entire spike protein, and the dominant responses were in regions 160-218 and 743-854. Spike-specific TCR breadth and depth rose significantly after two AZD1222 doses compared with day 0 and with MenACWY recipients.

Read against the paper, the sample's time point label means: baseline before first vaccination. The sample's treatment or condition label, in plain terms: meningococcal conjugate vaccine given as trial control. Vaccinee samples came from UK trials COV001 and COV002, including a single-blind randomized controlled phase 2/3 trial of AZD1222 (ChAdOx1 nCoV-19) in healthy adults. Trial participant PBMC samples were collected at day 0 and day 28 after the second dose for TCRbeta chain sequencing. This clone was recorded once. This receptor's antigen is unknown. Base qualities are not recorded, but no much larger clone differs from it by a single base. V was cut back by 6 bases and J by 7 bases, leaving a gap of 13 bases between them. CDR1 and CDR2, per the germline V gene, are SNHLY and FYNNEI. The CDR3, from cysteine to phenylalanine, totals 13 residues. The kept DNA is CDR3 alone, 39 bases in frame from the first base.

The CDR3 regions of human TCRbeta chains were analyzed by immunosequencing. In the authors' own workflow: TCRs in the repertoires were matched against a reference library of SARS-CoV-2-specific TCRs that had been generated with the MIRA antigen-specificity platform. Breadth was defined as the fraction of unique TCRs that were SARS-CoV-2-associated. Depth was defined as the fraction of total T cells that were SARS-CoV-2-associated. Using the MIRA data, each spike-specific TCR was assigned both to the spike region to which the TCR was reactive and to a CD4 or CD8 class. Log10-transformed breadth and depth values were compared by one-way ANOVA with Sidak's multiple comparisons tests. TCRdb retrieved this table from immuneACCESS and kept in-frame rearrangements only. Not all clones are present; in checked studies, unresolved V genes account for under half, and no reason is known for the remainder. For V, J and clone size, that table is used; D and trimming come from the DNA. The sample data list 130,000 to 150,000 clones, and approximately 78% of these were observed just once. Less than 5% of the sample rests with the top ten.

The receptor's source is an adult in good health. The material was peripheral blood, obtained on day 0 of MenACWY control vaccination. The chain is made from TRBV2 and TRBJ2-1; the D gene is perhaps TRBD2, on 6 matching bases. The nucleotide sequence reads TGTGCCAGCAGGGCGGGGCGGAATAATGAGCAGTTCTTC. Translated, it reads CASRAGRNNEQFF.